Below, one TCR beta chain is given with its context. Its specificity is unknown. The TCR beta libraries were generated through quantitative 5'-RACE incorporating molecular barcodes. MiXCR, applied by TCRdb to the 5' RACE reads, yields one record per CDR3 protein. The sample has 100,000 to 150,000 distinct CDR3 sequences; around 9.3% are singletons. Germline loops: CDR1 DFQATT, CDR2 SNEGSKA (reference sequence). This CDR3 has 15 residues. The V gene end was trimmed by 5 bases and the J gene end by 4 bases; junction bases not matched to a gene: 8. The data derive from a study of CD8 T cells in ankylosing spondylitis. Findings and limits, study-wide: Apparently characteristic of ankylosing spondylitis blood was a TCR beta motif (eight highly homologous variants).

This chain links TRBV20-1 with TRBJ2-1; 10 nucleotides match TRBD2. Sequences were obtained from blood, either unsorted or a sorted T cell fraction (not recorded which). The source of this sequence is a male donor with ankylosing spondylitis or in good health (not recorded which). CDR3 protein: CSAPSSGSRYNEQFF. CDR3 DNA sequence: TGCAGTGCTCCGTCTAGCGGGAGCAGATACAATGAGCAGTTCTTC.